Detailed here is one T cell receptor beta chain. The data stem from a study of technical replicates of blood from a few donors. Here immunoSEQ multiplex PCR was the method, and the copy in TCRdb shows in-frame clones only, minus some. The table has approximately 81,000 clones, 80% to 90% seen once. Deletions cut 0 bases from V and 6 bases from J, with 15 bases between. The length of the CDR3 is 16 residues. Germline CDR1 reads LNHNV; CDR2 reads YYDKDF (reference sequence). Sequencing was carried out using PBMCs. This rearrangement joins TRBV15 to TRBJ1-5; a weak D match, TRBD1 (5 bases). The clonotype originates from a human donor in good health. Some clones in this sample may be carry-over from other donors' samples. The CDR3: CATSREGNRLGQPQHF. In nucleotides, the CDR3 is TGTGCCACCAGCAGAGAGGGGAACAGGTTGGGTCAGCCCCAGCATTTT. The complete variable domain, with remaining parts taken from reference TRBV15 and TRBJ1-5, reads DAMVIQNPRYQVTQFGKPVTLSCSQTLNHNVMYWYQQKSSQAPKLLFHYYDKDFNNEADTPDNFQSRRPNTSFCFLDIRSPGLGDTAMYLCATSREGNRLGQPQHFGDGTRLSIL.